A selection of T cell receptor beta chains follows, all from one sample in a study of blood T cell repertoires in COVID-19. Generated by immunoSEQ multiplex PCR, the TCRdb table keeps only in-frame clones and is missing some. The profile shows about 490,000 clones, 75% to 90% of them singletons. What was sequenced was peripheral blood. The receptor set was obtained from a human donor in a cohort sampled during active COVID-19. Both conserved end residues are part of each CDR3. D genes are given only for firm matches. Clone size appears in some rows only: once, few, many, or a class for an expanded clone.

j_call d_call v_call clone_size cdr3_nt cdr3_aa
TRBJ1-5 TRBD1 TRBV18 NA TGTGCCAGCTCACCGGGACAGGGCCTCAATCAGCCCCAGCATTTT CASSPGQGLNQPQHF
TRBJ1-2 NA TRBV28 NA TGTGCCAGCAGTTATGGGGTTGGGGGGGGAAACTATGGCTACACCTTC CASSYGVGGGNYGYTF
TRBJ2-3 NA TRBV4-1 NA TGCGCCAGCAGCCAAGATCCGGGTTCCACAGATACGCAGTATTTT CASSQDPGSTDTQYF
TRBJ2-2 TRBD2 TRBV6-5 NA TGTGCCAGCAGAAGACTAGCGGCGAACACCGGGGAGCTGTTTTTT CASRRLAANTGELFF
TRBJ2-7 TRBD1 TRBV27 NA TGTGCCAGCAGTCTCAGGGGGCTTGGAACCTACGAGCAGTACTTC CASSLRGLGTYEQYF
TRBJ2-7 NA TRBV6-5 NA TGTGCCAGCAGGATGACTTCACTCATCTTCTACGAGCAGTACTTC CASRMTSLIFYEQYF
TRBJ1-2 TRBD1 TRBV6-4 NA TGTGCCAGCAGCGTGGTACAGGGGGCATTGAGCTACACCTTC CASSVVQGALSYTF
TRBJ1-5 NA TRBV30 NA TGTGCCTGGAGCCCACCCGGGAGTTATAGCAATCAGCCCCAGCATTTT CAWSPPGSYSNQPQHF
TRBJ1-1 NA TRBV20-1 NA TGCAGTGCTAGAGAGGGGGGTGAAGCTTTCTTT CSAREGGEAFF
TRBJ2-5 NA TRBV30 NA TGTGCCTCAAACACAGGGCTCGGTCGGGAGACCCAGTACTTC CASNTGLGRETQYF
TRBJ2-7 TRBD2 TRBV27 few TGTGCCAGCAGTTTAAGGTCTAGCGGGATCCCGGTTGGGGACTCCTACGAGCAGTACTTC CASSLRSSGIPVGDSYEQYF
TRBJ1-5 TRBD1 TRBV28 NA TGTGCCAGCAGTTTATTCAGGACAGGGGAGCTTGGGAGCAATCAGCCCCAGCATTTT CASSLFRTGELGSNQPQHF
TRBJ2-1 NA TRBV29-1 NA TGCAGCGTTTCCGAGGGTTTGGGCAATGAGCAGTTCTTC CSVSEGLGNEQFF
TRBJ2-3 TRBD2 TRBV2 NA TGTGCCAGCACAGAAGGGACTAGCCCTCATGGCACAGATACGCAGTATTTT CASTEGTSPHGTDTQYF
TRBJ2-1 NA TRBV5-1 NA TGCGCCAGCAGCACCTGGGGGGATGAGCAGTTCTTC CASSTWGDEQFF
TRBJ2-7 NA TRBV12-3/TRBV12-4 NA TGTGCCAGCAGCCCGGCGGGTGTGGAGGAGTACTTC CASSPAGVEEYF
TRBJ1-1 NA TRBV11-1 NA TGTGCCAGCAGCCTTCGTGGCGAGGGCACTGAAGCTTTCTTT CASSLRGEGTEAFF
TRBJ1-6 NA TRBV9 few TGTGCCAGCAGCGTAGGGAACAGGGTCCATAATTCACCCCTCCACTTT CASSVGNRVHNSPLHF
TRBJ1-2 NA TRBV28 NA TGTGCCACCACGGAAAAGGGGCCCGGCTATGGCTACACCTTC CATTEKGPGYGYTF
TRBJ2-1 TRBD1 TRBV7-3 NA TGTGCCAGCAGCTACCAGGGGGCTAGCTCCTACAATGAGCAGTTCTTC CASSYQGASSYNEQFF
TRBJ2-1 TRBD2 TRBV5-1 NA TGCGCCAGCTGGCCTTGGCTAGCGGGGTTTAGTGAGCAGTTCTTC CASWPWLAGFSEQFF
TRBJ2-3 TRBD1 TRBV7-2 NA TGTGCCAGCAGCTTGAGTTATGCAGGGGGCGGGACAGATACGCAGTATTTT CASSLSYAGGGTDTQYF
TRBJ1-1 NA TRBV7-2 NA TGTGCCAGCAGCTTAGGAAGCATAGTGAACACTGAAGCTTTCTTT CASSLGSIVNTEAFF
TRBJ1-5 NA TRBV3-1/TRBV3-2 NA TGTGCCAGCAGCCCACCCCCCGGGAGGGAAGAATATCAGCCCCAGCATTTT CASSPPPGREEYQPQHF
TRBJ1-6 NA TRBV28 once TGTGCCGGGAGACCCAGTAGAGGGATCCGCACCTATAATTCACCCCTCCACTTT CAGRPSRGIRTYNSPLHF
TRBJ2-7 NA TRBV21-1 NA TGTGCCAGCATCGGTTCCCGACAGGGGGGAACCATCCCCTCCTACGAGCAGTACTTC CASIGSRQGGTIPSYEQYF
TRBJ2-7 TRBD2 TRBV5-1 NA TGCGCCAGCAGCTTAGTAGCGGGGGAAAGCTACGAGCAGTACTTC CASSLVAGESYEQYF
TRBJ1-2 NA TRBV15 few TGTGCCACCAGCAGAGATGCCGGGGACTATGGCTACACCTTC CATSRDAGDYGYTF
TRBJ2-3 TRBD2 TRBV10-3 NA TGTGCCATCAGTGAGTCCGGGACTAGCGGCACAGATACGCAGTATTTT CAISESGTSGTDTQYF
TRBJ1-4 NA TRBV9 NA TGTGCCAGCAGCTCTGGCATAAGCGGTGAAAAACTGTTTTTT CASSSGISGEKLFF
TRBJ2-3 NA TRBV19 NA TGTGCCAGTAGTATAGGGTTTACTTCAGATACGCAGTATTTT CASSIGFTSDTQYF
TRBJ2-7 NA TRBV3-1/TRBV3-2 NA TGTGCCAGCAGCCAAGACGTCGTCTTGCGGGACCCCTCCTACGAGCAGTACTTC CASSQDVVLRDPSYEQYF
TRBJ2-5 NA TRBV4-1 once TGCGCCAGCAGCCAAGATGAGGAGACCCAGTACTTC CASSQDEETQYF
TRBJ2-3 NA TRBV12-5 NA TGTGCTAGTGGAACAGGGTCTGATACGCAGTATTTT CASGTGSDTQYF
TRBJ1-2 NA TRBV6-5 NA TGTGCCAGCACCTCCTTTAGCTCTGGAAACTATGGCTACACCTTC CASTSFSSGNYGYTF